The clone carrying this T cell receptor beta chain was seen only a few times. The source of the sample is a study of blood T cells in healthy people across ages. Through a sample-barcoded 5' primer and a J-beta primer mix, a second PCR was run for roughly 7 to 11 cycles. MiXCR, run by TCRdb on the 5' RACE reads, gives a single entry per CDR3 protein. Among 760,000 or so distinct CDR3 sequences listed, approximately 25% were seen once. Germline V CDR1 and CDR2: SGHTA, FQGNSA. The J segment lost 0 bases and the V segment lost 1 base, leaving 7 bases of the junction unmatched. The CDR3 is made up of 19 amino acids. Another study also made use of these data, one on T cells of mothers and their children. That investigation notes: All RNA that had been extracted was used for cDNA synthesis at approximately 1.5 ug per 15 ul.

This rearrangement joins TRBV7-2 to TRBJ2-4, with 12 nucleotides matching TRBD1. Sequencing was performed on blood. The TCR was taken from a boy younger than 18 in good health. The CDR3 here is CASSLGDRGRPIAKNIQYF. The CDR3 nucleotides read TGTGCCAGCAGCTTAGGGGACAGGGGGCGCCCTATAGCCAAAAACATTCAGTACTTC. The full variable domain, in which reference TRBV7-2 and TRBJ2-4 provide the parts outside the CDR3, is GAGVSQSPSNKVTEKGKDVELRCDPISGHTALYWYRQSLGQGLEFLIYFQGNSAPDKSGLPSDRFSAERTGGSVSTLTIQRTQQEDSAVYLCASSLGDRGRPIAKNIQYFGAGTRLSVL.